These 20 T cell receptor beta chains came from one sample sequenced in a study of cytomegalovirus exposure and HLA in healthy donors. Amplification used 60 Vbeta primers and 13 Jbeta primers. TCRdb's copy holds only in-frame clones and misses some; the assay was immunoSEQ multiplex PCR. Here the sample spans some 140,000 clones, roughly 80% being singletons. The sample consisted of PBMCs. Receptors were obtained from a young man in good health and CMV-seronegative.

The chain joins TRBV5-6 to TRBJ2-5; TRBD1 agrees at 9 bases. CDR1 is SGHDT and CDR2 is YYEEEE in the germline V gene. The V segment lost 5 bases and the J segment 5 bases; nucleotides outside the gene matches: 7. The CDR3 consists of 14 residues. The CDR3 nucleotides read TGTGCCAGCAGTGAAATAGACAGGGGGGAGACCCAGTACTTC. It yields the protein CASSEIDRGETQYF.

The chain is built from TRBV6-4 and TRBJ2-5, with a tentative D call TRBD2 (6 bases). The germline V and J ends were trimmed by 0 bases and 5 bases, with 13 bases remaining between them. The CDR3 extends over 15 amino acids. Germline V CDR1 and CDR2: MRHNA, SNTAGT. The CDR3 protein is CASSDSEGAAETQYF. The CDR3 nucleotides read TGTGCCAGCAGTGACTCGGAGGGAGCAGCGGAGACCCAGTACTTC.

The rearrangement joins TRBV30 to TRBJ1-2; TRBD1 might be the D (6 bases). Between the trimmed V and J ends, which lost 4 bases and 8 bases, there was a span of 17 bases. Germline V gene sequence: CDR1 GTSNPN, CDR2 SVGIG (reference sequence). The CDR3 runs 13 residues. The CDR3 coding sequence is TGTGCCTGGAACACCATTAGTGGGGGCGGCTACACCTTC. Translation gives CAWNTISGGGYTF.

The chain employs TRBV19 and TRBJ2-7; 7 bases agree with TRBD2. From germline, CDR1 is LNHDA and CDR2 SQIVND (reference sequence). The CDR3 sequence is 15 residues long. The V and J ends lost 6 bases and 7 bases, in that order; junction bases with no gene match: 15. The CDR3 here is CASSPSGAGESEQYF. CDR3 bases: TGTGCCAGTAGCCCGTCGGGTGCGGGAGAGAGTGAGCAGTACTTC.

The chain is built from TRBV11-2 and TRBJ2-7, with D hard to call. Germline lookup yields CDR1 SGHAT and CDR2 FQNNGV. There are 14 residues in the CDR3. V lost 6 bases, J lost 0 bases, and 12 bases lay in between. The CDR3 nucleotides are TGTGCCAGCAGTCGAAGCTACCCCTCCTACGAGCAGTACTTC. Protein: CASSRSYPSYEQYF.

This rearrangement joins TRBV27 to TRBJ2-7; D gene unclear. The CDR3 is 14 residues long. CDR1 is MNHEY and CDR2 is SMNVEV in the germline V gene (reference sequence). The ends were cut back, 3 bases at V and 2 bases at J, with 11 bases in the middle. This chain's CDR3 is CASSFSAGPYEQYF. The CDR3 bases are TGTGCCAGCAGTTTTTCTGCAGGCCCCTACGAGCAGTACTTC.

The chain employs TRBV4-3 and TRBJ1-2; 10 nucleotides align to TRBD1. In germline, CDR1 is LGHNA, CDR2 YSLEER. This CDR3 is built from 16 residues. V lost 3 bases and J lost 3; bases outside the gene matches: 7. The CDR3 nucleotides are TGCGCCAGCAGCCAGGCTGACAGGGGGCAGTACTATGGCTACACCTTC. It encodes CASSQADRGQYYGYTF.

This clone was picked up a small number of times. This sequence joins TRBV5-1 and TRBJ2-7; 9 bases line up with TRBD1. The trim removed 3 bases at V and 3 bases at J, leaving 4 bases unmatched. The germline CDR1 and CDR2 sequences are SGHRS and YFSETQ. The CDR3 is made up of 14 amino acids. The CDR3 protein is CASSYGTGIYEQYF. CDR3 bases: TGCGCCAGCAGCTACGGGACAGGGATCTACGAGCAGTACTTC.

The rearrangement joins TRBV19 to TRBJ1-3; D remains ambiguous. V lost 2 bases and J lost 2, with 16 bases in between. CDR3 size: 17 residues. Germline V gene sequence: CDR1 LNHDA, CDR2 SQIVND (reference sequence). In nucleotides, the CDR3 is TGTGCCAGTAGTATATCTCAGTGGGGAGGACCTGGAAACACCATATATTTT. This codes for CASSISQWGGPGNTIYF.

This chain joins TRBV7-2 and TRBJ2-7; tentative D call: TRBD1 (6 bases). V lost 5 bases, J lost 2 bases, and 13 bases lay in between. The length of the CDR3 is 14 residues. Germline CDR1 and CDR2: SGHTA and FQGNSA. The CDR3 nucleotides read TGTGCCAGCAGCCAGAGACAGGCAACCTACGAGCAGTACTTC. Translated, it gives CASSQRQATYEQYF.

The chain recombines TRBV7-2 with TRBJ2-5; 7 bases line up with TRBD2. CDR3 length: 15 amino acids. The germline CDR1 and CDR2 sequences are SGHTA and FQGNSA. Germline trimming cut 4 bases from V and 7 bases from J; bases unmatched to any gene: 12. The chain's CDR3 is CASSSRSTSSGTQYF. The CDR3 bases are TGTGCCAGCAGCTCGCGGTCGACTAGCTCAGGGACCCAGTACTTC.

This clone was observed a single time. The gene calls are TRBV27 and TRBJ1-1, with D tentatively TRBD1 (5 bases). The CDR3 loop spans 16 amino acids. CDR1 and CDR2 from the germline V gene are MNHEY and SMNVEV (reference sequence). V gave up 0 bases and J gave up 0 bases, with 11 bases separating them. For the CDR3, the DNA is TGTGCCAGCAGTTTATCGTCCAGGGAAGTGAACACTGAAGCTTTCTTT. It encodes CASSLSSREVNTEAFF.

The gene calls are TRBV6-1 and TRBJ1-5; no clear D gene. Germline V CDR1 and CDR2: MNHNS, SASEGT. The ends were cut back, 4 bases at V and 11 bases at J, with 18 bases in the middle. The CDR3 runs to 14 residues. The CDR3 sequence: CASSAGNRHMSQHF. DNA of the CDR3: TGTGCCAGCAGTGCGGGAAACAGACATATGTCCCAGCATTTT.

This clone was counted a single time. The chain carries TRBV2 and TRBJ2-1; weak D call: TRBD1 (7 bases). Trimming pared 2 bases from V and 9 bases from J, leaving 17 bases between. Germline V gene lookup returns CDR1 SNHLY and CDR2 FYNNEI. The CDR3 extends over 15 amino acids. CDR3 in DNA: TGTGCCAGCAGTGAATCAGGGGGGCTCTATGGTGAGCAGTTCTTC. Translated, it gives CASSESGGLYGEQFF.

The rearrangement joins TRBV29-1 to TRBJ2-7, with 7 bases identical to TRBD2. This CDR3 has 13 amino acids. With 3 bases clipped from V and 0 bases from J, the junction kept 2 bases outside the gene matches. Germline CDR1 SQVTM, CDR2 ANQGSEA. CDR3 in DNA: TGCAGCGTTGACGGCGGGAGCTCCTACGAGCAGTACTTC. Translated: CSVDGGSSYEQYF.

The rearrangement uses TRBV5-1 and TRBJ2-7; D gene unclear. The germline V gene encodes CDR1 SGHRS and CDR2 YFSETQ. V was clipped by 4 bases and J by 0 bases, with 8 bases between them. This CDR3 region has 13 residues. CDR3 in DNA: TGCGCCAGCAGCCTATATTTCTCCTACGAGCAGTACTTC. Its protein product is CASSLYFSYEQYF.

Remarks on this clone: Additional DNA sequences in this sample encode the identical CDR3. V usage is TRBV5-1 and J usage is TRBJ1-1; TRBD1 aligns across 8 bases. Germline V CDR1 and CDR2: SGHRS, YFSETQ. CDR3 size: 14 residues. Germline trimming cut 0 bases from V and 5 bases from J; bases unmatched to any gene: 3. For the CDR3, the DNA is TGCGCCAGCAGCTTGGGACAGGGGCGGACTGAAGCTTTCTTT. It yields the protein CASSLGQGRTEAFF.

This clone occurred once. The chain is built from TRBV7-2 and TRBJ2-7; D perhaps matches TRBD1 (5 bases). The CDR3 has 13 residues. The germline CDR1 and CDR2 sequences are SGHTA and FQGNSA. V lost 6 bases, J lost 3 bases, and 12 bases lay in between. The CDR3, as DNA: TGTGCCAGCAGGGACATGGGGCTCTACGAGCAGTACTTC. Protein product: CASRDMGLYEQYF.

The chain uses TRBV18 and TRBJ1-1; the D is unclear. In germline, CDR1 is KGHSH, CDR2 LQKENI. This CDR3 has 15 amino acids. The V end was cut by 1 base, the J end by 6 bases, with 15 bases between. The CDR3 DNA follows: TGTGCCAGCTCACCACTTCCTTTAGTTCAAGCTGAAGCTTTCTTT. Its translation is CASSPLPLVQAEAFF.

The gene calls are TRBV6-1 and TRBJ1-1, with D unresolved. This CDR3 has 15 amino acids. From germline, CDR1 is MNHNS and CDR2 SASEGT. Trimming took off 4 bases at V and 5 bases at J, with 17 bases between the two ends. DNA of the CDR3: TGTGCCAGCAGTGTTGGGGTCGGTACGGGAACTGAAGCTTTCTTT. The encoded protein is CASSVGVGTGTEAFF.